This entry is about one TCR beta chain. Its antigen is unknown. The sample originates from a study of cytomegalovirus exposure and HLA in healthy donors. Study in general: T cells numbering around 190 million yielded approximately 100 million unique TCR beta sequences in an earlier analysis. Overall study findings and caveats: The study carried out a later analysis of TCR beta sequences. It associated approximately 17,000 of them with specific HLA alleles at a false discovery rate of 0.05. In a later analysis, an Asian-associated ancestry cluster reportedly showed fewer N-insertions than the approximately 670-donor mean.

V lost 6 bases, J lost 4 bases, and 7 bases stayed unmatched. Per the germline V gene, CDR1 is SGHTA and CDR2 is FQGNSA. This CDR3 region has 14 residues. In the PCR, 60 Vbeta and 13 Jbeta primers were used. TCRdb's copy holds only in-frame clones and misses some; the assay was immunoSEQ multiplex PCR. Among some 90,000 clones listed, 65% to 85% were seen once. Sequencing was carried out using PBMCs. The chain carries TRBV7-2 and TRBJ2-5; 8 positions agree with TRBD1. The receptor comes from a woman aged 70 to 79 in good health and CMV-seropositive. CDR3 amino acids: CASSPGGVTETQYF. The CDR3 nucleotides read TGTGCCAGCAGTCCAGGGGGCGTTACAGAGACCCAGTACTTC.